Given below is one T cell receptor (beta chain) in context. Other DNA sequences in the sample encode the same CDR3. This sample is part of a study of PD-L1 blockade in urothelial cancer. About the study: Starting in the mid-2010s, patients were given atezolizumab (1,200 mg intravenously every 3 weeks).

Clones were read by immunoSEQ multiplex PCR, and TCRdb kept only the in-frame ones, dropping some. This table has about 95,000 clones, nearly 90% appearing once. Trimming removed 3 bases from V and 4 bases from J; junction bases left unmatched: 4. The CDR3 spans 14 residues. Germline V gene data show CDR1 as LGHNA and CDR2 as YSLEER. The time point denotes: pretreatment peripheral blood. Patients each gave 1 to 8 samples, pretreatment and on-treatment. This sample comprised PBMCs, obtained around atezolizumab (anti-PD-L1) treatment. The sequence derives from a man aged 60-69 years with urothelial cancer. The chain links TRBV4-3 to TRBJ2-7; 9 nucleotides line up with TRBD1. The CDR3 DNA reads as TGCGCCAGCAGCCAGGACAGGGGTTCTTACGAGCAGTACTTC. This codes for CASSQDRGSYEQYF.